These 29 T cell receptor beta chains were all obtained from the same sample, sequenced in a study of blood T cells in healthy people across ages. A sample-barcoded 5' primer and a J-beta primer mix were used in a second PCR of roughly 7 to 12 cycles. MiXCR, run by TCRdb on the 5' RACE reads, gives a single entry per CDR3 protein. The sample lists about 1,400,000 distinct CDR3 sequences, approximately 40% occurring once. The sample taken for sequencing was blood. The origin of the receptors is a woman between 18 and 29 years old in good health.

This clonotype was seen just once. The V and J genes are TRBV9 and TRBJ2-7; D not resolved. The CDR3 consists of 15 residues. Germline V gives CDR1 SGDLS, CDR2 YYNGEE. Trimming stripped 0 bases from V and 2 bases from J, with 12 bases between. CDR3 bases: TGTGCCAGCAGCGTAGATGGGGTCGGAGCCTACGAGCAGTACTTC. Its protein product is CASSVDGVGAYEQYF. The variable domain in full, with the rest retrieved from reference TRBV9 and TRBJ2-7, is DSGVTQTPKHLITATGQRVTLRCSPRSGDLSVYWYQQSLDQGLQFLIQYYNGEERAKGNILERFSAQQFPDLHSELNLSSLELGDSALYFCASSVDGVGAYEQYFGPGTRLTVT.

In this sample, this clonotype turned up a few times. The rearrangement uses TRBV10-3 and TRBJ2-3; no clear D. CDR3 length: 14 residues. The ends were cut back, 3 bases at V and 8 bases at J, with 15 bases in the middle. The V gene's germline CDR1 is ENHRY and CDR2 SYGVKD. The CDR3 loop is CAISDGGGSGTQYF. CDR3 DNA sequence: TGTGCCATCAGTGACGGTGGCGGATCTGGTACGCAGTATTTT.

This clonotype has a count of ten or more. V usage is TRBV5-1 and J usage is TRBJ2-1, with D possibly TRBD1 on 7 matching bases. The CDR3 is made up of 15 amino acids. V dropped 0 bases and J dropped 12 bases, with 19 bases sitting between them. Looked up from germline, CDR1 is SGHRS and CDR2 is YFSETQ. The CDR3 loop is CASSLGTGLGLRQFF. DNA for the CDR3: TGCGCCAGCAGCTTGGGGACAGGTTTAGGACTACGGCAGTTCTTC.

V usage is TRBV10-2 and J usage is TRBJ2-7; weak D call: TRBD2 (5 bases). Looked up from germline, CDR1 is WSHSY and CDR2 is SAAADI. V was trimmed by 9 bases and J by 5 bases, leaving 14 bases between them. This CDR3 region has 12 residues. CDR3: CASNGGSHEQYF. CDR3 DNA sequence: TGCGCCAGTAACGGTGGGAGCCACGAGCAGTACTTC.

The V gene is TRBV20-1, the J gene TRBJ2-5; perhaps D is TRBD1 or TRBD2 (5 bases each). Germline CDR1 and CDR2: DFQATT and SNEGSKA (reference sequence). V was clipped by 1 base and J by 5 bases, with 17 bases between them. The CDR3 consists of 15 residues. CDR3 sequence (DNA): TGCAGTGCTAGAGTCCCCGGGGCAGCCACGGAGACCCAGTACTTC. Amino acids: CSARVPGAATETQYF.

This clonotype was counted only a few times. The chain is built from TRBV3-1 and TRBJ2-7; 7 bases agree with TRBD1. CDR3 size: 15 residues. V trimming: 1 base; J trimming: 6 bases; junction bases outside the gene matches: 9. Germline V CDR1 and CDR2: LGHDT, YNNKEL (reference sequence). CDR3 coding DNA: TGTGCCAGCAGCCAAGGGGACAGTAGGGTTCGCGAGCAGTACTTC. Its translation: CASSQGDSRVREQYF.

The V call is TRBV20-1, the J call TRBJ2-3; D is possibly TRBD2 (7 bases). The CDR3 is 16 residues long. Per germline, CDR1 DFQATT and CDR2 SNEGSKA (reference sequence). Trimming shortened V by 0 bases and J by 2 bases, and 15 bases separated the two germline ends. CDR3 loop: CSARDPGGPVTDTQYF. For the CDR3, the DNA is TGCAGTGCTAGAGATCCGGGGGGCCCGGTCACAGATACGCAGTATTTT.

The V and J genes are TRBV27 and TRBJ2-1; D ambiguous. The germline gives CDR1 MNHEY, CDR2 SMNVEV (reference sequence). CDR3 size: 16 residues. The ends were cut back, 0 bases at V and 8 bases at J, with 17 bases in the middle. The CDR3 region has the DNA TGTGCCAGCAGTTTATCCACACAATACCGCGTCCATGAGCAGTTCTTC. Translation gives CASSLSTQYRVHEQFF.

This clonotype was detected only a few times. The chain combines TRBV4-2 with TRBJ1-2; 7 bases map to TRBD1. There are 14 residues in the CDR3. Germline V gene data show CDR1 as LGHNA and CDR2 as YNFKEQ. V was pared by 4 bases and J by 2 bases, with 4 bases of the junction left unmatched. CDR3 bases: TGTGCCAGCAGCCTACAGGGGATCAACTATGGCTACACCTTC. This sequence encodes CASSLQGINYGYTF.

This clonotype was seen more than once but under ten times. The chain couples TRBV15 to TRBJ2-3; possible D gene TRBD2, 5 bases. Germline V gene lookup returns CDR1 LNHNV and CDR2 YYDKDF (reference sequence). This CDR3 is 15 amino acids long. The germline V and J ends were trimmed by 0 bases and 3 bases, with 10 bases remaining between them. This chain's CDR3 is CATSRDREGTDTQYF. CDR3 DNA: TGTGCCACCAGCAGAGACCGGGAAGGGACAGATACGCAGTATTTT.

J is TRBJ2-3 and V is TRBV11-2; 8 bases match TRBD2. In germline, CDR1 is SGHAT, CDR2 FQNNGV. The CDR3 has 13 residues. The junction had 8 bases not matched to a gene; V was cut back by 5 bases and J by 10 bases. CDR3 residues: CASSAGTSSAQYF. The CDR3 bases are TGTGCCAGCAGCGCAGGGACTAGTTCAGCGCAGTATTTT.

V and J are TRBV15 and TRBJ2-5; TRBD2 matches at 9 bases. The CDR3 is 15 residues long. Trimming at V came to 1 base and at J to 11 bases, leaving 11 bases not matched to a gene. Germline assignment: CDR1 LNHNV and CDR2 YYDKDF (reference sequence). Written as DNA, the CDR3 is TGTGCCACCAGCAGAGCCCCAGCGGGAGGTGATGAGCAGTACTTC. As protein: CATSRAPAGGDEQYF.

The table lists this clonotype with a few counts. The genes are TRBV5-6 and TRBJ2-7; D may be TRBD1 or TRBD2 (5 bases each). The V gene's germline CDR1 is SGHDT and CDR2 YYEEEE. This CDR3 contains 18 residues. The V gene lost 4 bases and the J gene lost 2 bases, with 25 bases spanning the gap. The CDR3 DNA is TGTGCCAGCAGCCAAGATCCGTTGTTCGGGCCGGGGCCCTACGAGCAGTACTTC. Translating gives CASSQDPLFGPGPYEQYF.

This sequence joins TRBV3-1 and TRBJ2-1, with TRBD1 matching 9 bases. V was pared by 3 bases and J by 6 bases, with 6 bases of the junction left unmatched. Looked up from germline, CDR1 is LGHDT and CDR2 is YNNKEL (reference sequence). CDR3 size: 15 residues. CDR3 sequence (DNA): TGTGCCAGCAGCCACCGGGACAGGGTGGTCAATGAGCAGTTCTTC. This gives the protein CASSHRDRVVNEQFF.

This CDR3 reads CASSQEGVGGRSYNEQFF. Written as DNA, the CDR3 is TGCGCCAGCAGCCAAGAGGGCGTGGGGGGTCGCTCCTACAATGAGCAGTTCTTC. The chain couples TRBV4-1 to TRBJ2-1, with a possible D match to TRBD2 (6 bases). The CDR3 consists of 18 residues. Trimming stripped 0 bases from V and 0 bases from J, with 15 bases between. Germline V gene lookup returns CDR1 MGHRA and CDR2 YSYEKL.

The table lists this clonotype with a few counts. The V call is TRBV2, the J call TRBJ2-3; 8 bases agree with TRBD1. CDR1 SNHLY and CDR2 FYNNEI come from the germline V gene. The CDR3 totals 17 residues. V lost 3 bases to trimming and J lost 4 bases; unmatched junction nucleotides: 12. CDR3 amino acids: CASSEGLRDRSADTQYF. Here the CDR3 DNA reads TGTGCCAGCAGTGAGGGTCTCCGGGACAGGTCCGCAGATACGCAGTATTTT.

This clonotype was found once. The chain combines TRBV6-6 with TRBJ2-5, with a tentative D call TRBD1 (6 bases). The germline gives CDR1 MNHNY, CDR2 SVGAGI (reference sequence). The CDR3 is made up of 13 amino acids. V was cut by 7 bases and J by 11 bases, with 20 bases left in between. CDR3 residues: CASNPGVNNEQYF. The CDR3 region has the DNA TGTGCCAGCAATCCAGGGGTTAACAATGAGCAGTACTTC.

The table lists this clonotype with a few counts. The rearrangement uses TRBV9 and TRBJ2-3; TRBD1 might be the D (6 bases). Germline V gene sequence: CDR1 SGDLS, CDR2 YYNGEE. With 3 bases removed from V and 4 bases from J, the gap between germline ends came to 12 bases. CDR3 length: 14 residues. The CDR3, as DNA: TGTGCCAGCAGCGAGGGGGTCACTCCAGATACGCAGTATTTT. Translating gives CASSEGVTPDTQYF.

The CDR3 nucleotides are TGTGCCAGCAGTCCCGACACAGGGCTCGAGCAGTACTTC. Its translation: CASSPDTGLEQYF. J is TRBJ2-4 and V is TRBV12-3 or TRBV12-4, with D possibly matching TRBD1 (6 bases). The closer fit of TRBJ2-7 to the DNA end suggests the J call may be wrong. There are 13 residues in the CDR3.

The V and J genes are TRBV7-2 and TRBJ2-5; possibly TRBD1 or TRBD2 for D (5 bases each). V lost 1 base to trimming and J lost 0 bases, with 18 bases between them. This CDR3 spans 18 amino acids. From germline, CDR1 is SGHTA and CDR2 FQGNSA. For the CDR3, the DNA is TGTGCCAGCAGCTTAGTAGTTCTAGGGACGGTTTACCAAGAGACCCAGTACTTC. It is translated as CASSLVVLGTVYQETQYF.

This clonotype showed up just a few times. The rearrangement links TRBV7-2 to TRBJ2-1, with 7 positions matching TRBD2. The CDR3 length is 15 residues. The V segment lost 3 bases and the J segment 4 bases; nucleotides outside the gene matches: 6. Germline V CDR1 and CDR2: SGHTA, FQGNSA. The CDR3 sequence is CASSLGGILYNEQFF. The CDR3 DNA reads TGTGCCAGCAGCTTGGGAGGGATCCTATACAATGAGCAGTTCTTC.

This clonotype has a handful of counts. The CDR3 DNA follows: TGCGCCAGCACAACTGTCGGGACAGGGGGCACCGGGGAGCTGTTTTTT. This encodes CASTTVGTGGTGELFF. The V gene is TRBV5-1, the J gene TRBJ2-2; the match to TRBD1 covers 11 bases. This CDR3 has 16 residues. Trimming took 6 bases from V and 4 from J; bases not matched to a gene: 8. Germline lookup yields CDR1 SGHRS and CDR2 YFSETQ.

There are many counts of this clonotype. This rearrangement joins TRBV7-2 to TRBJ2-1, with a weak D call TRBD2 (7 bases). Germline V gives CDR1 SGHTA, CDR2 FQGNSA. V was trimmed by 0 bases and J by 12 bases, leaving 18 bases between them. The CDR3 length is 15 residues. The CDR3 loop reads CASSLAGGLTGGQFF. DNA of the CDR3: TGTGCCAGCAGCTTAGCCGGGGGGCTCACAGGTGGGCAGTTCTTC.

V gene TRBV28 combines with J gene TRBJ1-4; D ambiguous. V was pared by 0 bases and J by 5 bases, with 1 base between. CDR1 MDHEN and CDR2 SYDVKM come from the germline V gene. The CDR3 totals 12 residues. CDR3: CASSLWNEKLFF. For the CDR3, the DNA is TGTGCCAGCAGTTTATGGAATGAAAAACTGTTTTTT.

The V gene is TRBV20-1, the J gene TRBJ2-3; 11 nucleotides align to TRBD1. V was pared by 6 bases and J by 1 base, with 12 bases of the junction left unmatched. The CDR3 is 17 residues long. In germline, CDR1 is DFQATT, CDR2 SNEGSKA (reference sequence). The CDR3 protein is CSAPPGQGGFGTDTQYF. DNA of the CDR3: TGCAGTGCGCCGCCGGGACAGGGGGGATTCGGCACAGATACGCAGTATTTT.

This clonotype has only a few counts. The chain couples TRBV7-9 to TRBJ2-5; D gene uncertain. This CDR3 region has 13 residues. V lost 8 bases, J lost 5 bases, and 15 bases lay in between. Per germline, CDR1 SEHNR and CDR2 FQNEAQ (reference sequence). The CDR3 loop reads CASAGRSYETQYF. In DNA, the CDR3 is TGTGCCAGCGCCGGACGTAGTTACGAGACCCAGTACTTC.

The chain couples TRBV10-3 to TRBJ1-1; D unresolved. This CDR3 region has 12 residues. Trimming took 1 base from V and 5 from J, leaving 5 bases between them. CDR1 is ENHRY, CDR2 SYGVKD, per germline. The CDR3 is CAISEYGTEAFF. The CDR3, as DNA: TGTGCCATCAGTGAGTACGGAACTGAAGCTTTCTTT.

The V call is TRBV12-3 or TRBV12-4, the J call TRBJ2-7; 10 bases line up with TRBD2. CDR3 length equals 17 residues. V shed 6 bases and J 2 bases; nucleotides not matched to a gene: 13. In DNA, the CDR3 is TGTGCCAGCAGCTTGGCCCCTGGACTAGCGGACACCTACGAGCAGTACTTC. Translation gives CASSLAPGLADTYEQYF.

This clonotype showed up many times. The chain has TRBV3-1 and TRBJ2-5; D not resolved. CDR3 length equals 13 residues. Germline values: CDR1 LGHDT, CDR2 YNNKEL (reference sequence). Trimming removed 6 bases at V and 1 base at J, with 9 bases between. The CDR3 DNA reads as TGTGCCAGCAGTCCCGGAACCCAAGAGACCCAGTACTTC. This codes for CASSPGTQETQYF.